Presented here are 12 T cell receptor beta chains from one specimen sequenced in a study of cytomegalovirus exposure and HLA in healthy donors. The PCR ran on 60 Vbeta and 13 Jbeta primers. Assay used: immunoSEQ multiplex PCR; TCRdb lists only in-frame clones, some missing. Among about 150,000 clones, around 74% were seen once, and the ten largest hold about 5.9%. Sequenced: PBMCs. Receptor source: a man aged 45-60 years in good health and CMV-seropositive.

The chain uses TRBV29-1 and TRBJ2-7; 12 nucleotides match TRBD2. The germline CDR1 and CDR2 sequences are SQVTM and ANQGSEA. The J segment lost 3 bases and the V segment lost 4 bases, leaving 4 bases of the junction unmatched. The CDR3 is 14 amino acids. This CDR3 reads CSVGRLAGVYEQYF. In DNA, the CDR3 is TGCAGCGTTGGTAGACTAGCGGGAGTCTACGAGCAGTACTTC.

This chain links TRBV19 with TRBJ1-1; no definite D call. In germline, CDR1 is LNHDA, CDR2 SQIVND (reference sequence). This CDR3 has 14 residues. V was shortened by 6 bases and J by 9 bases, with 20 bases between the two germline ends. In nucleotides, the CDR3 is TGTGCCAGTAGCCACCTCGTTTCGGTGTCAAAAGCTTTCTTT. Amino acids: CASSHLVSVSKAFF.

The chain links TRBV15 to TRBJ2-3, with D unclear. The CDR3 covers 11 residues. V lost 4 bases to trimming and J lost 5 bases, with 4 bases between them. Germline V gene lookup returns CDR1 LNHNV and CDR2 YYDKDF (reference sequence). The CDR3 here is CATSNKDTQYF. CDR3 sequence (DNA): TGTGCCACCAGCAACAAAGATACGCAGTATTTT. The variable domain in full, completed from reference TRBV15 and TRBJ2-3, reads DAMVIQNPRYQVTQFGKPVTLSCSQTLNHNVMYWYQQKSSQAPKLLFHYYDKDFNNEADTPDNFQSRRPNTSFCFLDIRSPGLGDTAMYLCATSNKDTQYFGPGTRLTVL.

This clone was recorded only once. The chain uses TRBV6-1 and TRBJ1-2; TRBD1 matches at 7 bases. Germline CDR1 and CDR2: MNHNS and SASEGT. V lost 3 bases, J lost 8 bases, and 12 bases stayed unmatched. The CDR3 totals 15 residues. The CDR3 DNA reads TGTGCCAGCAGTGACCCTTACAGGGGAAATTGGGGCTACACCTTC. Its translation: CASSDPYRGNWGYTF.

J is TRBJ2-2 and V is TRBV5-1, with D perhaps TRBD2 (6 bases). Germline lookup yields CDR1 SGHRS and CDR2 YFSETQ. There are 15 residues in the CDR3. V lost 2 bases and J lost 4, with 12 bases in between. The CDR3 DNA reads TGCGCCAGCAGCTTCGGAGGGTTGGGCACCGGGGAGCTGTTTTTT. Amino acids: CASSFGGLGTGELFF.

The V and J genes are TRBV6-5 and TRBJ1-2, with 9 bases identical to TRBD1. Germline CDR1 is MNHEY and CDR2 is SVGAGI. The ends lost 5 bases at V and 5 bases at J; junction bases unmatched: 6. The CDR3 contains 14 residues. CDR3 region: CASSGQGRVYGYTF. As DNA, the CDR3 is TGTGCCAGCAGTGGACAGGGGAGAGTGTATGGCTACACCTTC.

This chain links TRBV30 with TRBJ2-7; weak D call: TRBD2 (6 bases). Per germline, CDR1 GTSNPN and CDR2 SVGIG (reference sequence). This CDR3 spans 15 amino acids. V lost 3 bases to trimming and J lost 0 bases, with 15 bases between them. The CDR3 DNA reads as TGTGCCTGGAGCCTCGGGGGTCCCAGCTCCTACGAGCAGTACTTC. Its translation: CAWSLGGPSSYEQYF.

The chain links TRBV21-1 to TRBJ2-5; the table's D call, TRBD1, has no DNA check behind it. The J call could be wrong; TRBJ2-7 is a better fit for the DNA end. TRBV21-1 is described as a pseudogene. The CDR3 runs to 15 residues. The DNA for the CDR3 is TGTGCCAGCAGCAAAGCCCGGACACCCACCTACGAGCAGTACTTC. It encodes CASSKARTPTYEQYF.

This clone was detected only a few times. In the same sample, other DNA sequences code for this CDR3. The chain employs TRBV27 and TRBJ2-5, with a tentative D call TRBD1 (6 bases). The CDR3 is 12 amino acids. The V end was cut by 5 bases, the J end by 9 bases, with 13 bases between. CDR1 MNHEY and CDR2 SMNVEV come from the germline V gene (reference sequence). DNA of the CDR3: TGTGCCAGCAGTCTCCCACAGGGCGCCCAGTACTTC. It encodes CASSLPQGAQYF.

The chain joins TRBV5-1 to TRBJ2-5; TRBD1 aligns across 9 bases. The end of the DNA aligns better with TRBJ2-7, so the J call may be wrong. The CDR3 has 17 residues. Germline V gene lookup returns CDR1 SGHRS and CDR2 YFSETQ. CDR3 bases: TGCGCCAGCAGCTTGTCGGGACAGGGCACCGGGAGAGGCGAGCAGTACTTC. This encodes CASSLSGQGTGRGEQYF.

The chain recombines TRBV11-3 with TRBJ2-3, with 10 bases fitting TRBD2. The CDR3 has 14 amino acids. V gave up 5 bases and J gave up 4 bases; unmatched junction bases: 3. Looked up from germline, CDR1 is SGHNT and CDR2 is YENEEA. CDR3 bases: TGTGCCAGCAGCCCAGCGGGAGGGGCAGATACGCAGTATTTT. Protein: CASSPAGGADTQYF.

The V gene is TRBV30, the J gene TRBJ1-4, with 10 nucleotides matching TRBD1. CDR1 is GTSNPN and CDR2 is SVGIG in the germline V gene (reference sequence). Trimming at V came to 1 base and at J to 8 bases, leaving 4 bases not matched to a gene. CDR3 length: 14 amino acids. In DNA form, the CDR3 reads TGTGCCTGGAGTGAAGACAGGGGGCGGGAAAAACTGTTTTTT. Its translation is CAWSEDRGREKLFF.